This T cell receptor beta chain is from a study of PD-L1 blockade in urothelial cancer. Background on the study: Treatment start was followed by blood analysis at 3 weeks (second dose) and again at 6 weeks. The study recovered a median of about 140,000 T cells per blood sample.

The germline CDR1 and CDR2 sequences are MDHEN and SYDVKM. This CDR3 has 12 residues. Study conclusions and caveats: It was durable-benefit patients whose tumor-associated blood clones expanded more at 3 weeks.

Remarks on this clone: The antigen remains undetermined. The junction departs from the called germline gene at one end, perhaps through a read error.

Stated time point: peripheral blood 6 weeks after treatment start. Profiling relied on immunoSEQ multiplex PCR, and the TCRdb table lists in-frame clones only, not all of them. Counted here are more than 60,000 clones, roughly 86% occurring once; the ten biggest clones make up approximately 10%. The material sequenced was PBMCs, taken around atezolizumab (anti-PD-L1) treatment. The chain links TRBV28 to TRBJ2-7; D unclear. The clonotype originates from a man between 60 and 75 years old with urothelial cancer. CDR3 DNA sequence: TGTGCCAGCAGTTTATGGGGCCGCATGATGCACTTC. It specifies CASSLWGRMMHF.